These T cell receptor beta chains were read from a single sample in a study of blood T cell repertoires in COVID-19. Sequencing was performed with immunoSEQ multiplex PCR; in TCRdb, only in-frame clones are kept and a portion is missing. The profile shows roughly 100,000 clones, approximately 86% of them singletons. The sample comprised peripheral blood. Every receptor here comes from a woman over 75 with acute or convalescent COVID-19. Each CDR3 is given without its conserved first and last residue. The order of the fields is J gene, V gene, CDR3 protein.

TRBJ1-1 | TRBV7-3 | ASSLEGWTEAF
TRBJ1-5 | TRBV3-1/TRBV3-2 | ASSLDRGGQPQH
TRBJ1-2 | TRBV2 | ASSEGNRNFGYGYT
TRBJ2-7 | TRBV4-1 | ASSQEVAGGPYEQY
TRBJ2-7 | TRBV9 | ASSVAGRTVNEQY
TRBJ2-2 | TRBV4-2 | ASSQEVGQGTGELF
TRBJ2-7 | TRBV28 | VGGGESFYEQY
TRBJ2-7 | TRBV18 | ASSAGTGGTYEQY
TRBJ2-7 | TRBV4-2 | ASSQPLGDRAYEQY
TRBJ2-7 | TRBV5-1 | ASSETVATYEQY
TRBJ2-5 | TRBV11-1 | ASSFEAGETQY
TRBJ2-7 | TRBV11-1 | ASGADRLREQY
TRBJ2-7 | TRBV10-3 | AISAEGYEQY
TRBJ1-6 | TRBV30 | AGHRAGLALH
TRBJ1-2 | TRBV7-9 | ASSQQTGGLYGYT
TRBJ1-2 | TRBV28 | ASSSPGGGYT
TRBJ1-3 | TRBV9 | ASSVREPSSGNTIY
TRBJ2-1 | TRBV2 | ASNLQGARLF
TRBJ1-1 | TRBV5-1 | ASSLGVPPEAF
TRBJ2-5 | TRBV6-5 | ASSWAGQETQY
TRBJ2-1 | TRBV6-1 | ASSEGTKPGAYNEQF
TRBJ1-2 | TRBV19 | ASSIELGTGGRGGYT
TRBJ1-2 | TRBV19 | ASRSQGARGYT
TRBJ2-4 | TRBV2 | ASRGQGPLGKNIQY
TRBJ2-7 | TRBV5-1 | ASSPMGGTYEQY
TRBJ2-5 | TRBV29-1 | SVVLPQETQY